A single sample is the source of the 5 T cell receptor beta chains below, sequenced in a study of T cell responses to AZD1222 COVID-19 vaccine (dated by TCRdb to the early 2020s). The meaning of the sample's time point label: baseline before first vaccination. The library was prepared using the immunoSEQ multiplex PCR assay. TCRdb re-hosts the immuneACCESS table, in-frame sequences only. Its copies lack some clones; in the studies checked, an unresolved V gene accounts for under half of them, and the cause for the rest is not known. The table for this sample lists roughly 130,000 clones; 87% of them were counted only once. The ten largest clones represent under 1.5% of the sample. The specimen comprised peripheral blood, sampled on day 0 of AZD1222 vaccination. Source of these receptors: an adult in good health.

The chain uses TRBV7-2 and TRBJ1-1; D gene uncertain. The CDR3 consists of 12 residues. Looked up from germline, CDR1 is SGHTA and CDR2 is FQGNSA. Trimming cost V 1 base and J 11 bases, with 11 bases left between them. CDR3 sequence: CASSLEIGSAFF. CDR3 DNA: TGTGCCAGCAGCTTAGAAATAGGATCGGCTTTCTTT.

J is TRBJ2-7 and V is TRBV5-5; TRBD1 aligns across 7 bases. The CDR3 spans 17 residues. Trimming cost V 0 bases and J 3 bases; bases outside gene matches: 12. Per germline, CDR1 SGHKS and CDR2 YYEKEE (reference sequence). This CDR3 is CASSLEGSDRPYYEQYF. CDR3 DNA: TGTGCCAGCAGCTTGGAAGGCTCGGACAGGCCATACTACGAGCAGTACTTC. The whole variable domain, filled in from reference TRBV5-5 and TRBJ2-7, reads DAGVTQSPTHLIKTRGQQVTLRCSPISGHKSVSWYQQVLGQGPQFIFQYYEKEERGRGNFPDRFSARQFPNYSSELNVNALLLGDSALYLCASSLEGSDRPYYEQYFGPGTRLTVT.

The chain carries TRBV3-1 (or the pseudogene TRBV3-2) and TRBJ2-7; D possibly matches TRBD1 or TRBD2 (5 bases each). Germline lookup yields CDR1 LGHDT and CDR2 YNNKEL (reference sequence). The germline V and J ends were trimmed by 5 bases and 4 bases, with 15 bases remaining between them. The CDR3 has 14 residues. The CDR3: CASSAGTGAYEQYF. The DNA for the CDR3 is TGTGCCAGCAGCGCCGGGACCGGGGCTTACGAGCAGTACTTC.

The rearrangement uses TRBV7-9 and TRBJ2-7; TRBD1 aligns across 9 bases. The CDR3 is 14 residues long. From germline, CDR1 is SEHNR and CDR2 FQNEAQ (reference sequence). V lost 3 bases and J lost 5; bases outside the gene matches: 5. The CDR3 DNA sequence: TGTGCCAGCAGCTTCGGACAGGGGAAGAACGAGCAGTACTTC. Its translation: CASSFGQGKNEQYF.

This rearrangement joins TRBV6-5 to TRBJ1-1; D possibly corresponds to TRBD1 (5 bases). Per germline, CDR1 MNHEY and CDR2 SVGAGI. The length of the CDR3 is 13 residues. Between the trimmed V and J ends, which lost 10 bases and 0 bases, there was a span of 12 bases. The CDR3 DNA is TGTGCCACCTTTGCAGGGATGAACACTGAAGCTTTCTTT. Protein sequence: CATFAGMNTEAFF.